One sample yielded the 17 T cell receptor beta chains listed below, sequenced in a study of cytomegalovirus exposure and HLA in healthy donors. It was with 60 Vbeta and 13 Jbeta primers that the PCR ran. Produced via immunoSEQ multiplex PCR; TCRdb's table is partial and in-frame only. The sample includes approximately 70,000 clones, around three quarters seen only once; the top ten take around 6%. Sequenced sample: PBMCs. The receptors here all came from a man aged 50-59 years in good health and CMV-seronegative.

The chain uses TRBV6-5 and TRBJ1-1; the match to TRBD1 covers 8 bases. This CDR3 comprises 13 residues. Germline-derived CDR1 and CDR2 are MNHEY and SVGAGI. V shed 7 bases and J 3 bases; nucleotides not matched to a gene: 4. CDR3 DNA: TGTGCCAGCACCAGGGACAGGCACACTGAAGCTTTCTTT. Translating gives CASTRDRHTEAFF.

V usage is TRBV7-2 and J usage is TRBJ1-2, with TRBD1 identical over 9 bases. The J segment lost 8 bases and the V segment lost 2 bases, leaving 9 bases of the junction unmatched. The V gene's germline CDR1 is SGHTA and CDR2 FQGNSA. The CDR3 totals 15 residues. The CDR3 here is CASSLSAGTGSGYTF. As DNA, the CDR3 is TGTGCCAGCAGCTTAAGTGCCGGGACAGGGAGCGGCTACACCTTC.

The table lists this clone with a few counts. The gene calls are TRBV5-1 and TRBJ1-6; D perhaps matches TRBD1 (6 bases). Trimming took off 2 bases at V and 7 bases at J, with 16 bases between the two ends. The V gene's germline CDR1 is SGHRS and CDR2 YFSETQ. The CDR3 has 16 residues. DNA of the CDR3: TGCGCCAGCAGCTTAGACGGACAGCAGGTAAATTCACCCCTCCACTTT. This gives the protein CASSLDGQQVNSPLHF.

The rearrangement joins TRBV28 to TRBJ1-2, with D perhaps matching TRBD1 (5 bases). Deletions cut 6 bases from V and 5 bases from J, with 13 bases between. Germline V CDR1 and CDR2: MDHEN, SYDVKM. This CDR3 spans 13 amino acids. The CDR3 DNA follows: TGTGCCAGCAGAACCAGGGTCCCTTATGGCTACACCTTC. As protein: CASRTRVPYGYTF.

V usage is TRBV10-2 and J usage is TRBJ2-1; TRBD2 might be the D (6 bases). Per germline, CDR1 WSHSY and CDR2 SAAADI. The CDR3 sequence is 16 residues long. Trimming removed 3 bases from V and 10 bases from J, with 22 bases in between. The CDR3 DNA reads as TGCGCCAGCAGTGACTGGGCGGGGCCCTCTCACCCCGAGCAGTTCTTC. Its protein product is CASSDWAGPSHPEQFF.

The genes are TRBV30 and TRBJ2-7; no definite D call. The CDR3 is 13 amino acids. Germline V gene data show CDR1 as GTSNPN and CDR2 as SVGIG (reference sequence). V was pared by 3 bases and J by 6 bases, with 15 bases between. The CDR3 loop is CAWSPTGGLEQYF. In DNA, the CDR3 is TGTGCCTGGAGCCCTACTGGTGGGCTCGAGCAGTACTTC. The full variable domain, its missing parts supplied by reference TRBV30 and TRBJ2-7, is SQTIHQWPATLVQPVGSPLSLECTVEGTSNPNLYWYRQAAGRGLQLLFYSVGIGQISSEVPQNLSASRPQDRQFILSSKKLLLSDSGFYLCAWSPTGGLEQYFGPGTRLTVT.

The chain recombines TRBV5-1 with TRBJ2-5, with TRBD1 identical over 9 bases. CDR1 SGHRS and CDR2 YFSETQ come from the germline V gene. The length of the CDR3 is 13 residues. V shed 7 bases and J 7 bases; nucleotides not matched to a gene: 8. The CDR3, as DNA: TGCGCCAGCTCCGGGACAGGGCTTGGGACCCAGTACTTC. Translating it yields CASSGTGLGTQYF.

The chain has TRBV4-2 and TRBJ2-7; 8 nucleotides match TRBD1. The CDR3 is made up of 15 amino acids. The germline V gene encodes CDR1 LGHNA and CDR2 YNFKEQ. Germline trimming cut 1 base from V and 5 bases from J; bases unmatched to any gene: 7. CDR3 nucleotides: TGTGCCAGCAGCCAAGGGGGGGCGACAGGGGACGAGCAGTACTTC. This translates into CASSQGGATGDEQYF.

The rearrangement joins TRBV5-1 to TRBJ2-7, with 7 positions matching TRBD2. The V gene end was trimmed by 0 bases and the J gene end by 3 bases; junction bases not matched to a gene: 3. Germline loops: CDR1 SGHRS, CDR2 YFSETQ. The CDR3 totals 14 residues. The CDR3: CASSLATGGYEQYF. CDR3 in DNA: TGCGCCAGCAGCTTGGCCACGGGGGGCTACGAGCAGTACTTC.

The CDR3 DNA sequence: TGTGCCATCAGACAGGGGAACGGCGAGCAGTACTTC. This translates into CAIRQGNGEQYF. V gene TRBV10-3 combines with J gene TRBJ2-7; 7 bases match TRBD1. In germline, CDR1 is ENHRY, CDR2 SYGVKD. The ends lost 6 bases at V and 6 bases at J; junction bases unmatched: 5. This CDR3 region has 12 residues.

V gene TRBV30 combines with J gene TRBJ2-1; the D gene is possibly TRBD2 (5 bases). The CDR3 has 13 amino acids. Trimming shortened V by 1 base and J by 3 bases, and 7 bases separated the two germline ends. From germline, CDR1 is GTSNPN and CDR2 SVGIG (reference sequence). CDR3 nucleotide sequence: TGTGCCTGGAGTGCGAGGGACTACAATGAGCAGTTCTTC. Its protein is CAWSARDYNEQFF.

As to this clone: This same CDR3 is encoded by further DNA sequences in the sample. This rearrangement joins TRBV6-1 to TRBJ2-3; D ambiguous. This CDR3 comprises 12 residues. The germline CDR1 and CDR2 sequences are MNHNS and SASEGT. V was pared by 0 bases and J by 6 bases, with 4 bases between. Here the CDR3 DNA reads TGTGCCAGCAGTGAAGCTTCGGATACGCAGTATTTT. Translating gives CASSEASDTQYF.

This rearrangement joins TRBV13 to TRBJ1-2; D is possibly TRBD1 (5 bases). This CDR3 contains 13 residues. CDR1 and CDR2 from the germline V gene are PRHDT and FYEKMQ (reference sequence). V was shortened by 1 base and J by 8 bases, with 11 bases between the two germline ends. The CDR3 DNA follows: TGTGCCAGCAGCTTAGATGGAGGGGTCGGCTACACCTTC. It encodes CASSLDGGVGYTF.

The rearrangement links TRBV29-1 to TRBJ2-3; the match to TRBD1 covers 9 bases. The CDR3 has 14 residues. V gave up 3 bases and J gave up 4 bases; unmatched junction bases: 5. From germline, CDR1 is SQVTM and CDR2 ANQGSEA. The CDR3 DNA reads as TGCAGCGTTGAGCGGACAGGGGACTCAGATACGCAGTATTTT. Encoded protein: CSVERTGDSDTQYF.

V is TRBV18 and J is TRBJ2-5, with D possibly matching TRBD1 (5 bases). CDR3 length: 15 residues. The V gene's germline CDR1 is KGHSH and CDR2 LQKENI. Trimming pared 3 bases from V and 4 bases from J, leaving 15 bases between. The CDR3 region has the DNA TGTGCCAGCTCACCGCAGCAACTTCAGGGAGAGACCCAGTACTTC. This sequence encodes CASSPQQLQGETQYF.

This clone was recorded a few times. This chain connects TRBV2 to TRBJ1-4; no reliable D call. Trimming left V 3 bases short and J 3 bases short, with 8 bases between. The CDR3 sequence is 14 residues long. The germline gives CDR1 SNHLY, CDR2 FYNNEI. DNA for the CDR3: TGTGCCAGCAGTGATCCGGTGGCTAATGAAAAACTGTTTTTT. Translated, it gives CASSDPVANEKLFF.

CDR3 region: CASSVGTNSNYGYTF. The CDR3 coding sequence is TGTGCCAGCAGCGTAGGAACTAACTCTAACTATGGCTACACCTTC. The chain has TRBV9 and TRBJ1-2, with unresolved D. The V and J ends lost 0 bases and 0 bases respectively, with 9 bases between them. Germline loops: CDR1 SGDLS, CDR2 YYNGEE. This CDR3 is built from 15 residues.